The 9 T cell receptor beta chains below were found in one sample sequenced in a study of graft-versus-host responses after intestinal transplantation. Some clones are missing from TCRdb's copy, which holds only in-frame ones; the method was immunoSEQ multiplex PCR. Among more than 90,000 clones listed, 93% were seen once. Their antigens remain unidentified. The source material was unstimulated CD8+ T cells sorted from spleen or lymph node cells, sampled before transplant. These receptors came from a human donor who was the organ donor for an intestinal transplant.

The chain's CDR3 is CASSYSRFRASYEQYF. Here the CDR3 DNA reads TGTGCCAGCAGTTACTCGAGATTCCGGGCCTCCTACGAGCAGTACTTC. The chain recombines TRBV6-5 with TRBJ2-7; D not certain. The V end was cut by 0 bases, the J end by 0 bases, with 12 bases between. The germline CDR1 and CDR2 sequences are MNHEY and SVGAGI. This CDR3 contains 16 residues.

The rearrangement joins TRBV16 to TRBJ1-2; D is undetermined. V lost 2 bases and J 1 base, leaving 11 bases between the germline ends. CDR3 size: 15 residues. Germline V gene lookup returns CDR1 KGHSY and CDR2 FQNENV. Here the CDR3 DNA reads TGTGCCAGCAGCCAAGACCCGGCCAGTAACTATGGCTACACCTTC. Its protein is CASSQDPASNYGYTF.

DNA of the CDR3: TGTGCCATCAGTGAGTCGTTCCAGGGAAGGATGCGGGCCGGGGAGCTGTTTTTT. Residues: CAISESFQGRMRAGELFF. The chain recombines TRBV10-3 with TRBJ2-2, with D perhaps given as TRBD1 or TRBD2 (5 bases each). Germline CDR1 is ENHRY and CDR2 is SYGVKD. V was clipped by 0 bases and J by 6 bases, with 20 bases between them. There are 18 residues in the CDR3.

The rearrangement links TRBV21-1 to TRBJ2-5; the DNA was not compared with TRBD2, the D call given in the table. TRBV21-1 is a known pseudogene. The CDR3 sequence is 16 residues long. CDR3 coding DNA: TGTGCCAGCAGCCAGCTTTCGGGAGAGGGTCAAGAGACCCAGTACTTC. Translating it yields CASSQLSGEGQETQYF.

This sequence joins TRBV2 and TRBJ1-2; D perhaps matches TRBD1 (6 bases). The CDR3 has 13 amino acids. Germline V gene lookup returns CDR1 SNHLY and CDR2 FYNNEI. Trimming cost V 4 bases and J 7 bases, with 13 bases left between them. The DNA for the CDR3 is TGTGCCAGCAGTGTCGGGGGCGCGGGTGGCTACACCTTC. This encodes CASSVGGAGGYTF.

CDR3 DNA: TGTGCCAGCAGTTTATTAGGTTTAGCGGGTTCCTACAATGAGCAGTTCTTC. Protein product: CASSLLGLAGSYNEQFF. V is TRBV28 and J is TRBJ2-1; 7 bases map to TRBD2. CDR3 length equals 17 residues. V shed 1 base and J 1 base; nucleotides not matched to a gene: 7. Germline V CDR1 and CDR2: MDHEN, SYDVKM.

This clone was detected only once. The V gene is TRBV7-6, the J gene TRBJ1-3; D is unresolved. The CDR3 contains 13 residues. The V end was cut by 8 bases, the J end by 0 bases, with 8 bases between. From germline, CDR1 is SGHVS and CDR2 FNYEAQ. The CDR3 DNA follows: TGTGCCAGCTGGTCGAGCTCTGGAAACACCATATATTTT. This sequence encodes CASWSSSGNTIYF.

The CDR3: CASSQVAAGPYEQYF. The DNA for the CDR3 is TGCGCCAGCAGCCAAGTCGCGGCGGGGCCCTACGAGCAGTACTTC. The chain recombines TRBV4-1 with TRBJ2-7, with a possible D match to TRBD2 (6 bases). Between the trimmed V and J ends, which lost 1 base and 2 bases, there was a span of 12 bases. CDR3 length: 15 amino acids. From germline, CDR1 is MGHRA and CDR2 YSYEKL.

The CDR3 region has the DNA TGTGCCAGCAAGGGGACCGGGGAGCTGTTTTTT. Residues: CASKGTGELFF. This chain joins TRBV6-6 and TRBJ2-2, with D possibly being TRBD1 (5 bases). Trimming pared 7 bases from V and 5 bases from J, leaving 5 bases between. The CDR3 runs to 11 residues. Germline values: CDR1 MNHNY, CDR2 SVGAGI (reference sequence).